This is a list of T cell receptor beta chains from one sample in a study of blood T cell repertoires in COVID-19. The protocol was immunoSEQ multiplex PCR, while the TCRdb copy is restricted to in-frame clones and leaves out a portion. Of fewer than 100,000 clones in the sample, almost 85% were seen once. Sequencing input: peripheral blood. The receptors stem from a man over 45 with COVID-19, enrolled during active disease. Both conserved end residues are trimmed from each CDR3. Fields, in order: V gene, D gene, clone size, CDR3 protein. The D gene is left open where the match is weak. Only part of the rows carry a size: once, few, many, or a class if the clone is expanded.

>TRBV5-1|.|.
ASSLAGGSGNTIY
>TRBV7-2|TRBD2|.
ASSQGLADNEQF
>TRBV28|TRBD2|.
ASSTGGLPWEQY
>TRBV30|.|.
AWSVRSPLADNEQF
>TRBV3-1/TRBV3-2|TRBD2|.
ASSQLAGGPETQY
>TRBV11-2|.|.
ASLLQGNTGELF
>TRBV2|TRBD1|.
ASSEVWTGGETQY
>TRBV7-9|TRBD2|.
ASNEWEGRSEQF
>TRBV3-1/TRBV3-2|TRBD2|.
ASSQVGRQHNEQF
>TRBV29-1|.|once
SVVRDEQF
>TRBV6-5|TRBD1|.
ASSLQGSYGYT
>TRBV4-1|.|.
ASSPQQDSLSYEQY
>TRBV28|.|.
ASSSPRAQGNTEAF
>TRBV27|.|.
ASSVNRVGSNQPQH
>TRBV29-1|TRBD1|few
SVSPGQGGGYT
>TRBV5-1|TRBD1|.
ASSPTGNSGANVLT
>TRBV29-1|.|.
SVASARFNEQF
>TRBV7-2|TRBD2|.
ASSLVQRDLGTDTQY
>TRBV4-1|TRBD2|.
ASSQVTGGGNEQF
>TRBV10-3|TRBD2|.
AIRGDSGRSNNEQF
>TRBV6-1|.|.
ASSVEGQGEDQPQH
>TRBV6-1|.|.
ASSEASGGSEKLF